The 24 T cell receptor beta chains below all came from one sample that was sequenced in a study of blood T cell repertoires in COVID-19. Repertoires were generated with immunoSEQ multiplex PCR, while TCRdb's copy carries only in-frame clones and drops some. The repertoire holds over 90,000 clones, with over 65% as singletons. The sequencing input was peripheral blood. These receptors all come from a man in his 70s with COVID-19, enrolled during active disease.

This clone was observed once. The chain has TRBV11-2 and TRBJ2-1; D ambiguous. The CDR3 covers 16 residues. Trimming removed 4 bases from V and 0 bases from J, with 13 bases in between. Germline lookup yields CDR1 SGHAT and CDR2 FQNNGV. Here the CDR3 DNA reads TGTGCCAGCAGCTCCTGGGCCGTGAGCTCCTACAATGAGCAGTTCTTC. This sequence encodes CASSSWAVSSYNEQFF. The variable domain in full, completed from reference TRBV11-2 and TRBJ2-1, reads EAGVAQSPRYKIIEKRQSVAFWCNPISGHATLYWYQQILGQGPKLLIQFQNNGVVDDSQLPKDRFSAERLKGVDSTLKIQPAKLEDSAVYLCASSSWAVSSYNEQFFGPGTRLTVL.

The chain is built from TRBV6-5 and TRBJ2-1; the match to TRBD2 covers 10 bases. J gave up 2 bases and V 6 bases, and 4 bases lay outside the gene matches. The CDR3 is 15 amino acids. The germline CDR1 and CDR2 sequences are MNHEY and SVGAGI. The CDR3 here is CASSLSGRTYNEQFF. CDR3 coding DNA: TGTGCCAGCAGCCTTAGCGGGAGGACCTACAATGAGCAGTTCTTC.

J is TRBJ2-1 and V is TRBV18; D gene uncertain. CDR3 length: 13 residues. The ends were cut back, 2 bases at V and 6 bases at J, with 8 bases in the middle. Per the germline V gene, CDR1 is KGHSH and CDR2 is LQKENI. CDR3 protein: CASSPNSVNEQFF. In DNA, the CDR3 is TGTGCCAGCTCACCAAACTCGGTCAATGAGCAGTTCTTC.

The chain joins TRBV28 to TRBJ2-2, with D tentatively TRBD2 (5 bases). Trimming shortened V by 2 bases and J by 0 bases, and 13 bases separated the two germline ends. This CDR3 spans 17 amino acids. In germline, CDR1 is MDHEN, CDR2 SYDVKM. CDR3 DNA: TGTGCCAGCAGTTTAAAGATTCTAGCATCGAACACCGGGGAGCTGTTTTTT. This encodes CASSLKILASNTGELFF.

CDR3 protein: CASAPGLAYNEQFF. The CDR3, as DNA: TGCGCCAGCGCCCCGGGACTAGCGTACAATGAGCAGTTCTTC. The rearrangement links TRBV5-1 to TRBJ2-1; 10 bases agree with TRBD2. V shed 7 bases and J 4 bases; nucleotides not matched to a gene: 5. From germline, CDR1 is SGHRS and CDR2 YFSETQ. The CDR3 covers 14 residues.

This sequence joins TRBV28 and TRBJ2-7; 15 positions match TRBD2. The CDR3 loop spans 14 amino acids. V lost 6 bases to trimming and J lost 6 bases; unmatched junction nucleotides: 3. Germline V gene sequence: CDR1 MDHEN, CDR2 SYDVKM. The CDR3 region has the DNA TGTGCCAGCAGGCCGGGACTAGCGGGAGGCGAGCAGTACTTC. It yields the protein CASRPGLAGGEQYF.

The rearrangement links TRBV4-1 to TRBJ1-2; 10 nucleotides agree with TRBD1. Germline V gene sequence: CDR1 MGHRA, CDR2 YSYEKL. The CDR3 has 16 amino acids. The V segment lost 1 base and the J segment 2 bases; nucleotides outside the gene matches: 4. In DNA, the CDR3 is TGCGCCAGCAGCCAAGTGACAGGGGGCCTCAACTATGGCTACACCTTC. Amino acid sequence: CASSQVTGGLNYGYTF.

The rearrangement links TRBV3-1 (or the pseudogene TRBV3-2) to TRBJ2-2; a weak D match, TRBD2 (6 bases). Deletions cut 8 bases from V and 2 bases from J, with 18 bases between. This CDR3 is built from 16 residues. In germline, CDR1 is LGHDT, CDR2 YNNKEL (reference sequence). The CDR3 spells CASLQGGTLNTGELFF. Written as DNA, the CDR3 is TGTGCCAGCCTCCAAGGCGGGACTTTAAACACCGGGGAGCTGTTTTTT.

This chain connects TRBV5-1 to TRBJ2-2; 7 nucleotides align to TRBD2. V trimming: 1 base; J trimming: 0 bases; junction bases outside the gene matches: 0. Germline values: CDR1 SGHRS, CDR2 YFSETQ. The CDR3 sequence is 15 residues long. CDR3 in DNA: TGCGCCAGCAGCTTGCGGGGGGCGAACACCGGGGAGCTGTTTTTT. This translates into CASSLRGANTGELFF.

Worth noting for this clone: This CDR3 is also generated by other DNA sequences in the sample. The chain links TRBV28 to TRBJ2-7; weak D call: TRBD2 (5 bases). The length of the CDR3 is 14 residues. CDR1 and CDR2 from the germline V gene are MDHEN and SYDVKM. The V and J ends lost 2 bases and 0 bases respectively, with 8 bases between them. The CDR3 is CASSLPGYSYEQYF. DNA of the CDR3: TGTGCCAGCAGTTTACCGGGGTACTCCTACGAGCAGTACTTC.

The rearrangement uses TRBV7-3 and TRBJ2-7; 9 bases match TRBD1. The CDR3 spans 15 residues. Germline trimming cut 5 bases from V and 5 bases from J; bases unmatched to any gene: 10. Germline loops: CDR1 SGHTA, CDR2 FQGTGA. The CDR3 coding sequence is TGTGCCAGCAGCACCAATGGGGACAGGGTTAACGAGCAGTACTTC. Protein sequence: CASSTNGDRVNEQYF.

This sequence joins TRBV4-2 and TRBJ1-3; D uncertain. CDR1 and CDR2 (germline): LGHNA, YNFKEQ. This CDR3 contains 15 residues. V was trimmed by 3 bases and J by 3 bases, leaving 12 bases between them. The CDR3 DNA sequence: TGTGCCAGCAGCCAGGAGGAGGCCCTTGGAAACACCATATATTTT. It codes for CASSQEEALGNTIYF.

This clone came up many times. The V and J genes are TRBV28 and TRBJ2-3; 15 nucleotides agree with TRBD2. The CDR3 consists of 21 residues. Per the germline V gene, CDR1 is MDHEN and CDR2 is SYDVKM. Trimming removed 4 bases from V and 0 bases from J; junction bases left unmatched: 14. The CDR3 is CASSWGLAGGPQEGSTDTQYF. DNA for the CDR3: TGTGCCAGCAGTTGGGGACTAGCGGGAGGTCCCCAGGAAGGTAGCACAGATACGCAGTATTTT.

This sequence joins TRBV7-2 and TRBJ2-3; 12 positions agree with TRBD2. V lost 5 bases and J lost 2; bases outside the gene matches: 8. Germline V CDR1 and CDR2: SGHTA, FQGNSA. The CDR3 is made up of 17 amino acids. CDR3 nucleotides: TGTGCCAGCAGCCCCCCCGGACTAGCGGGATTCACAGATACGCAGTATTTT. It is translated as CASSPPGLAGFTDTQYF.

The CDR3 reads CASSPGKSVRGYNEQFF. The CDR3 coding sequence is TGCGCCAGCAGCCCCGGGAAAAGCGTACGGGGTTACAATGAGCAGTTCTTC. The V call is TRBV4-1, the J call TRBJ2-1, with D possibly being TRBD2 (5 bases). CDR3 size: 17 residues. CDR1 and CDR2 from the germline V gene are MGHRA and YSYEKL. V was pared by 4 bases and J by 4 bases, with 20 bases between.

The chain is built from TRBV3-1 (or the pseudogene TRBV3-2) and TRBJ1-2; TRBD1 aligns across 9 bases. The CDR3 has 12 amino acids. V dropped 4 bases and J dropped 7; count of bases not matched to a gene: 1. CDR1 is LGHDT, CDR2 YNNKEL, per germline (reference sequence). For the CDR3, the DNA is TGTGCCAGCAGCCTGGGACAGGGTGGCTACACCTTC. This codes for CASSLGQGGYTF.

This chain links TRBV9 with TRBJ2-2; 8 positions match TRBD2. Trimming cost V 2 bases and J 5 bases; bases outside gene matches: 8. Germline V gives CDR1 SGDLS, CDR2 YYNGEE. This CDR3 contains 16 residues. As DNA, the CDR3 is TGTGCCAGCAGCGTTAGCGGGACTAGGTTAACCGGGGAGCTGTTTTTT. The encoded protein is CASSVSGTRLTGELFF.

The CDR3 region is CASSHTGTGTFNTEAFF. As DNA, the CDR3 is TGTGCCAGCAGCCACACCGGGACAGGGACGTTTAACACTGAAGCTTTCTTT. The chain couples TRBV28 to TRBJ1-1, with TRBD1 identical over 9 bases. V lost 6 bases to trimming and J lost 2 bases; unmatched junction nucleotides: 13. CDR1 and CDR2 (germline): MDHEN, SYDVKM. The CDR3 runs 17 residues.

This clone was seen only once. The chain employs TRBV28 and TRBJ2-1, with 8 nucleotides matching TRBD1. Germline V gene lookup returns CDR1 MDHEN and CDR2 SYDVKM. CDR3 size: 16 residues. The J segment lost 10 bases and the V segment lost 2 bases, leaving 13 bases of the junction unmatched. In DNA form, the CDR3 reads TGTGCCAGCAGTTTAGCAGTCGGGACAGGTAGTATCGAGCAGTTCTTC. This encodes CASSLAVGTGSIEQFF.

This clone was counted once. The V and J genes are TRBV28 and TRBJ2-7, with a weak D call TRBD1 (6 bases). CDR3 length: 15 residues. CDR1 is MDHEN and CDR2 is SYDVKM in the germline V gene. V was cut by 3 bases and J by 4 bases, with 16 bases left in between. Here the CDR3 DNA reads TGTGCCAGCAGTTTCCCACAGGGACACCGATACGAGCAGTACTTC. Translated: CASSFPQGHRYEQYF. Variable domain in full (rest from reference TRBV28 and TRBJ2-7): DVKVTQSSRYLVKRTGEKVFLECVQDMDHENMFWYRQDPGLGLRLIYFSYDVKMKEKGDIPEGYSVSREKKERFSLILESASTNQTSMYLCASSFPQGHRYEQYFGPGTRLTVT.

The V gene is TRBV5-1, the J gene TRBJ2-7; TRBD1 agrees at 10 bases. The trim removed 0 bases at V and 3 bases at J, leaving 3 bases unmatched. CDR1 and CDR2 (germline): SGHRS, YFSETQ. The CDR3 consists of 15 residues. The CDR3 is CASSLAGTGVYEQYF. CDR3 DNA: TGCGCCAGCAGCTTGGCCGGGACAGGGGTCTACGAGCAGTACTTC.

V gene TRBV11-2 combines with J gene TRBJ2-1, with D possibly being TRBD2 (6 bases). V was pared by 0 bases and J by 7 bases, with 7 bases between. This CDR3 has 13 amino acids. Per germline, CDR1 SGHAT and CDR2 FQNNGV. CDR3 amino acids: CASSLDGTNEQFF. Written as DNA, the CDR3 is TGTGCCAGCAGCTTAGACGGGACTAATGAGCAGTTCTTC.

This clone was detected ten times or more. The chain combines TRBV6-2 or TRBV6-3 with TRBJ1-1; 7 bases line up with TRBD1. From germline, CDR1 is MNHEY and CDR2 SVGEGT. This CDR3 is 15 amino acids long. The V gene end was trimmed by 0 bases and the J gene end by 2 bases; junction bases not matched to a gene: 3. For the CDR3, the DNA is TGTGCCAGCAGTTACTCGGGACAGCTTAACACTGAAGCTTTCTTT. It encodes CASSYSGQLNTEAFF.

There are many counts of this clone. V and J are TRBV7-3 and TRBJ1-5, with TRBD1 identical over 11 bases. The germline V gene encodes CDR1 SGHTA and CDR2 FQGTGA. The CDR3 runs to 18 residues. J gave up 7 bases and V 0 bases, and 11 bases lay outside the gene matches. CDR3 DNA sequence: TGTGCCAGCAGCTTAACGGTCGGACAGGGGGCAGGTTGGCAGCCCCAGCATTTT. Amino acid sequence: CASSLTVGQGAGWQPQHF. Together with reference TRBV7-3 and TRBJ1-5, the CDR3 gives the full variable domain: GAGVSQTPSNKVTEKGKYVELRCDPISGHTALYWYRQSLGQGPEFLIYFQGTGAADDSGLPNDRFFAVRPEGSVSTLKIQRTERGDSAVYLCASSLTVGQGAGWQPQHFGDGTRLSIL.